The source of this TCR beta chain is a study of blood T cell repertoires in COVID-19. Study at large: In each case, the material was cDNA or gDNA derived from T cells, B-cell-depleted T cells, or PBMCs.

Here immunoSEQ multiplex PCR was the method, and the copy in TCRdb shows in-frame clones only, minus some. There are approximately 210,000 clones in the sample; about 92% occur only once, and approximately 1.2% lies in the top ten. CDR1 is MNHEY and CDR2 is SVGAGI in the germline V gene. The CDR3 is 14 amino acids. Germline trimming cut 8 bases from V and 6 bases from J; bases unmatched to any gene: 10. J is TRBJ2-3 and V is TRBV6-5, with 8 nucleotides matching TRBD1. The source is a man between 25 and 39 years old with acute or convalescent COVID-19. What was sequenced was peripheral blood. CDR3: CASRTQGATDTQYF. DNA of the CDR3: TGTGCCAGCCGCACGCAGGGGGCCACGGATACGCAGTATTTT.